By its share, the clone carrying this T cell receptor (beta chain) is medium-sized. Localized lung adenocarcinoma, a non-small cell lung cancer, affected the donors. The record originates from a study of CD4 and CD8 cells across lung adenocarcinoma regions. Each CDR3 protein gets one entry after TCRdb re-called the PCR reads with MiXCR. Of around 10,000 distinct CDR3 sequences in the sample, over 45% were seen once. Germline loops: CDR1 MNHNS, CDR2 SASEGT. The V gene lost 7 bases and the J gene lost 5 bases, with 14 bases spanning the gap. The CDR3 has 13 amino acids. Sequencing input: CD8+ T cells from the margin of a lung tumor. The clonotype comes from a male donor with lung adenocarcinoma. The CD4 and CD8 labels of this study may be unreliable. V usage is TRBV6-1 and J usage is TRBJ2-5; tentative D call: TRBD2 (6 bases). In DNA, the CDR3 is TGTGCCAGCAATCGGGAGCCATGGGAGACCCAGTACTTC. The encoded protein is CASNREPWETQYF.